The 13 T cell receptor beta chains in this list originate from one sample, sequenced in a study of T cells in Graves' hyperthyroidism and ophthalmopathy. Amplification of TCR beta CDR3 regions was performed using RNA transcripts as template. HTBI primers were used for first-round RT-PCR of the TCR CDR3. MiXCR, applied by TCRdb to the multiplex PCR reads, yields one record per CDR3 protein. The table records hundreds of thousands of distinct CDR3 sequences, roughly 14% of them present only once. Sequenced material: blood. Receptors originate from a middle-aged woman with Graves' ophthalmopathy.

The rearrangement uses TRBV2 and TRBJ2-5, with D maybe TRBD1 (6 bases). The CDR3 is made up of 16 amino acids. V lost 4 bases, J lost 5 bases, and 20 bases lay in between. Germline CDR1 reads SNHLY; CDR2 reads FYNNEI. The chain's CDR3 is CASSGPLPGENETQYF. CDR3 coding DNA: TGTGCCAGCAGTGGTCCCCTACCAGGGGAAAATGAGACCCAGTACTTC.

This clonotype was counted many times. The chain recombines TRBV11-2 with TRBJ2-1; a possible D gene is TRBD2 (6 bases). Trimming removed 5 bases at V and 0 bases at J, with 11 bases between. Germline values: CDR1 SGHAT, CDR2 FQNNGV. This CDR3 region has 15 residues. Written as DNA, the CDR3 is TGTGCCAGCAGCAGGGACTTTAGCTCCTACAATGAGCAGTTCTTC. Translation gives CASSRDFSSYNEQFF. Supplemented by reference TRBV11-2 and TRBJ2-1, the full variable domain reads EAGVAQSPRYKIIEKRQSVAFWCNPISGHATLYWYQQILGQGPKLLIQFQNNGVVDDSQLPKDRFSAERLKGVDSTLKIQPAKLEDSAVYLCASSRDFSSYNEQFFGPGTRLTVL.

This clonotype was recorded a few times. The CDR3, as DNA: TGTGCCAGCAGCCAAGATGGCCGGGACAGGGTTGGAGATACGCAGTATTTT. Translation: CASSQDGRDRVGDTQYF. The chain links TRBV4-2 to TRBJ2-3, with 9 bases that match TRBD1. V lost 0 bases, J lost 5 bases, and 9 bases stayed unmatched. Germline values: CDR1 LGHNA, CDR2 YNFKEQ. The CDR3 runs 17 residues.

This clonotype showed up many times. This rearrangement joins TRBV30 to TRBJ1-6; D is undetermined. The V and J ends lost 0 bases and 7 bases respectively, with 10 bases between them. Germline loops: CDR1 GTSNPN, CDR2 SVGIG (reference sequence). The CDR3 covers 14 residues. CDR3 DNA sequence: TGTGCCTGGAGTGTACTGGAACGAAATTCACCCCTCCACTTT. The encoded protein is CAWSVLERNSPLHF.

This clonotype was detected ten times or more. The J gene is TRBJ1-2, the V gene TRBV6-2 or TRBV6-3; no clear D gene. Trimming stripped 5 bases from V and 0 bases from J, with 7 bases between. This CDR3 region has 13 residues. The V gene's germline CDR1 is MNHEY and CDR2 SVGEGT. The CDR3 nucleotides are TGTGCCAGCAGTCCGTGGGCTAACTATGGCTACACCTTC. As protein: CASSPWANYGYTF.

CDR3 coding DNA: TGCAGCGTTGGGGGGGACACCGGGGAGCTGTTTTTT. Translated: CSVGGDTGELFF. The chain uses TRBV29-1 and TRBJ2-2, with D perhaps TRBD2 (6 bases). The ends were cut back, 4 bases at V and 3 bases at J, with 6 bases in the middle. Per the germline V gene, CDR1 is SQVTM and CDR2 is ANQGSEA. The CDR3 extends over 12 amino acids.

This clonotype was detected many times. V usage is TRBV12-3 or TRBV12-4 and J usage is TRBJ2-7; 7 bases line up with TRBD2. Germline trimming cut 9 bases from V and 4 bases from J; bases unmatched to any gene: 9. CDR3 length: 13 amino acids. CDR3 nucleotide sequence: TGTGCCAGGGTCGGCGGGAGTAGTTACGAGCAGTACTTC. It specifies CARVGGSSYEQYF.

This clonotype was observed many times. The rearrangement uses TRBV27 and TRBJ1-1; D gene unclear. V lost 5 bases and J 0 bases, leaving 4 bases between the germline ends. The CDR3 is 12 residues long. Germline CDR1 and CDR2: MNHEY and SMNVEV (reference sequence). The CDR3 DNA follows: TGTGCCAGCAGTGCACTGAACACTGAAGCTTTCTTT. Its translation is CASSALNTEAFF.

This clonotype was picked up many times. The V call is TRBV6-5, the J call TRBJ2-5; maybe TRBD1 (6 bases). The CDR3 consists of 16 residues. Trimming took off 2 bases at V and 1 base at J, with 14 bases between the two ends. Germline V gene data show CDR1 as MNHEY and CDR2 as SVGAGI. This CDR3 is CASSYLARTAQETQYF. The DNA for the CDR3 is TGTGCCAGCAGTTACCTCGCCAGGACAGCCCAAGAGACCCAGTACTTC.

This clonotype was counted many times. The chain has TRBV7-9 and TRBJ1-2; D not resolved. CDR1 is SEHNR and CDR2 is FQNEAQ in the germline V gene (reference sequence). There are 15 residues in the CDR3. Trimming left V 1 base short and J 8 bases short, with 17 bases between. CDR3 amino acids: CASSLVGRTVKGYTF. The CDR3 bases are TGTGCCAGCAGCTTAGTGGGGAGGACCGTAAAAGGCTACACCTTC.

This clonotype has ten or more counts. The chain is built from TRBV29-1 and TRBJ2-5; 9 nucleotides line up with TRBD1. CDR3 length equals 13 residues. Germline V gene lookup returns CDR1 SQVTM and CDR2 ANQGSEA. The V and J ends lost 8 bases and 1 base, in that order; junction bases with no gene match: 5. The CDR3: CSTDRGVQETQYF. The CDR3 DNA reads TGCAGCACGGACAGGGGAGTCCAAGAGACCCAGTACTTC.

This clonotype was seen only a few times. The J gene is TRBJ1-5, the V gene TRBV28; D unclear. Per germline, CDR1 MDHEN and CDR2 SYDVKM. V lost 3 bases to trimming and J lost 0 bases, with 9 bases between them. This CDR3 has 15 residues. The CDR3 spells CASSLVAVSNQPQHF. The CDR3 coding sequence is TGTGCCAGCAGTTTGGTGGCAGTTAGCAATCAGCCCCAGCATTTT.

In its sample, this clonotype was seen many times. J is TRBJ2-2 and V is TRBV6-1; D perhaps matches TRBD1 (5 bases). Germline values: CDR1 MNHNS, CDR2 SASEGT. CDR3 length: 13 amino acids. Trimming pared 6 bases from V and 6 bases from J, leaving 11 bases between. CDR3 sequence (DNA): TGTGCCAGCAGCCTACCACAGGCCGGGGAGCTGTTTTTT. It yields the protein CASSLPQAGELFF.